One sample yielded the 10 T cell receptor beta chains listed below, sequenced in a study of blood T cell repertoires in COVID-19. The table came from immunoSEQ multiplex PCR; TCRdb's copy has only in-frame clones and leaves some out. The table has fewer than 250,000 clones, more than 85% seen once. The sample comprised peripheral blood. These receptors were obtained from a man aged 25 to 40 with acute or convalescent COVID-19.

The chain is built from TRBV28 and TRBJ2-5, with 8 bases matching TRBD1. Trimming took 5 bases from V and 5 from J; bases not matched to a gene: 16. This CDR3 is built from 17 residues. Germline V gene data show CDR1 as MDHEN and CDR2 as SYDVKM. This CDR3 reads CASSPTRGRVGTETQYF. The CDR3 region has the DNA TGTGCCAGCAGTCCGACCAGGGGGCGCGTAGGGACTGAGACCCAGTACTTC. Drawing the rest from reference TRBV28 and TRBJ2-5, the complete variable domain is DVKVTQSSRYLVKRTGEKVFLECVQDMDHENMFWYRQDPGLGLRLIYFSYDVKMKEKGDIPEGYSVSREKKERFSLILESASTNQTSMYLCASSPTRGRVGTETQYFGPGTRLLVL.

This rearrangement joins TRBV5-6 to TRBJ2-5; D remains ambiguous. Trimming shortened V by 4 bases and J by 3 bases, and 10 bases separated the two germline ends. This CDR3 is built from 13 residues. The germline CDR1 and CDR2 sequences are SGHDT and YYEEEE. CDR3 sequence (DNA): TGTGCCAGCAGCAACAACAGAAAAGAGACCCAGTACTTC. Its protein is CASSNNRKETQYF.

The chain joins TRBV7-3 to TRBJ2-3; the D gene is possibly TRBD2 (7 bases). Per germline, CDR1 SGHTA and CDR2 FQGTGA. The CDR3 sequence is 14 residues long. V was trimmed by 5 bases and J by 4 bases, leaving 13 bases between them. CDR3 amino acids: CASSKTGGPDTQYF. CDR3 sequence (DNA): TGTGCCAGCAGCAAAACCGGGGGGCCAGATACGCAGTATTTT. The whole variable domain, remainder taken from reference TRBV7-3 and TRBJ2-3, is GAGVSQTPSNKVTEKGKYVELRCDPISGHTALYWYRQSLGQGPEFLIYFQGTGAADDSGLPNDRFFAVRPEGSVSTLKIQRTERGDSAVYLCASSKTGGPDTQYFGPGTRLTVL.

The chain couples TRBV2 to TRBJ1-5, with 10 positions matching TRBD1. Germline CDR1 is SNHLY and CDR2 is FYNNEI. The CDR3 length is 14 residues. With V trimmed by 6 bases and J by 7 bases, 6 bases remained unmatched. The CDR3 region has the DNA TGTGCCAGCAGGACAGGGGGCGCGGGACAGCCCCAGCATTTT. It encodes CASRTGGAGQPQHF. Full variable domain (outside the CDR3, taken from reference TRBV2 and TRBJ1-5): EPEVTQTPSHQVTQMGQEVILRCVPISNHLYFYWYRQILGQKVEFLVSFYNNEISEKSEIFDDQFSVERPDGSNFTLKIRSTKLEDSAMYFCASRTGGAGQPQHFGDGTRLSIL.

This clone was counted once. This chain uses TRBV5-1 with TRBJ2-3; D might be TRBD1 (5 bases). Trimming pared 4 bases from V and 0 bases from J, leaving 9 bases between. Per germline, CDR1 SGHRS and CDR2 YFSETQ. The CDR3 runs 14 residues. Here the CDR3 DNA reads TGCGCCAGCAGCGATGCAGGGAGCACAGATACGCAGTATTTT. Protein sequence: CASSDAGSTDTQYF. The variable domain in full, with the rest retrieved from reference TRBV5-1 and TRBJ2-3, is KAGVTQTPRYLIKTRGQQVTLSCSPISGHRSVSWYQQTPGQGLQFLFEYFSETQRNKGNFPGRFSGRQFSNSRSEMNVSTLELGDSALYLCASSDAGSTDTQYFGPGTRLTVL.

V usage is TRBV2 and J usage is TRBJ1-1; a possible D gene is TRBD1 (6 bases). V gave up 5 bases and J gave up 5 bases, with 12 bases separating them. CDR3 length equals 13 residues. Germline lookup yields CDR1 SNHLY and CDR2 FYNNEI. The CDR3 region has the DNA TGTGCCAGCAGTATAGAAGGGGGTACTGAAGCTTTCTTT. This gives the protein CASSIEGGTEAFF.

CDR3 sequence (DNA): TGCGCCAGCAGCCAGTTCACAGATACGCAGTATTTT. Amino acid sequence: CASSQFTDTQYF. This chain connects TRBV5-1 to TRBJ2-3; the D is unclear. Germline CDR1 is SGHRS and CDR2 is YFSETQ. Trimming stripped 4 bases from V and 2 bases from J, with 5 bases between. The CDR3 covers 12 residues. Based on the CDR3 plus reference TRBV5-1 and TRBJ2-3, the full variable domain is KAGVTQTPRYLIKTRGQQVTLSCSPISGHRSVSWYQQTPGQGLQFLFEYFSETQRNKGNFPGRFSGRQFSNSRSEMNVSTLELGDSALYLCASSQFTDTQYFGPGTRLTVL.

CDR3 bases: TGTGCCAGCAGTCTTACTCGGACAGGGGATTACGGGGGCTACACCTTC. Protein: CASSLTRTGDYGGYTF. The chain uses TRBV27 and TRBJ1-2, with 9 bases lining up with TRBD1. With 5 bases clipped from V and 8 bases from J, the junction kept 15 bases outside the gene matches. This CDR3 spans 16 amino acids. Germline CDR1 reads MNHEY; CDR2 reads SMNVEV (reference sequence).

The chain joins TRBV20-1 to TRBJ1-5; D gene uncertain. This CDR3 is 12 amino acids long. Trimming took off 3 bases at V and 6 bases at J, with 9 bases between the two ends. Germline V gives CDR1 DFQATT, CDR2 SNEGSKA (reference sequence). The CDR3 DNA follows: TGCAGTGCTAGTTCGGGTGGTCAGCCCCAGCATTTT. Its translation: CSASSGGQPQHF.

The chain joins TRBV3-1 (or the pseudogene TRBV3-2) to TRBJ2-7; TRBD1 is a possible D gene (6 bases). Trimming stripped 0 bases from V and 9 bases from J, with 12 bases between. The CDR3 contains 13 residues. The V gene's germline CDR1 is LGHDT and CDR2 YNNKEL (reference sequence). CDR3 nucleotides: TGTGCCAGCAGCCAAGATCGGGGACAATGGCAGTACTTC. Translation: CASSQDRGQWQYF.